The T cell receptor (beta chain) under discussion was sequenced for a study of blood T cell repertoires in COVID-19. Trimming cost V 0 bases and J 1 base, with 16 bases left between them. This CDR3 has 17 amino acids. The germline V gene encodes CDR1 SGDLS and CDR2 YYNGEE. TCRdb's table, derived via immunoSEQ multiplex PCR, lists solely in-frame clones and lacks some. This sample has roughly 570,000 clones, with roughly 89% found just once. The sequencing input was peripheral blood. The clonotype comes from a woman aged 45-65 years with COVID-19, enrolled during active disease. J is TRBJ1-2 and V is TRBV9; TRBD1 is a possible D gene (6 bases). CDR3 nucleotides: TGTGCCAGCAGCGTAGTGCCCTTTGGCAGGGGTAACTATGGCTACACCTTC. As protein: CASSVVPFGRGNYGYTF.